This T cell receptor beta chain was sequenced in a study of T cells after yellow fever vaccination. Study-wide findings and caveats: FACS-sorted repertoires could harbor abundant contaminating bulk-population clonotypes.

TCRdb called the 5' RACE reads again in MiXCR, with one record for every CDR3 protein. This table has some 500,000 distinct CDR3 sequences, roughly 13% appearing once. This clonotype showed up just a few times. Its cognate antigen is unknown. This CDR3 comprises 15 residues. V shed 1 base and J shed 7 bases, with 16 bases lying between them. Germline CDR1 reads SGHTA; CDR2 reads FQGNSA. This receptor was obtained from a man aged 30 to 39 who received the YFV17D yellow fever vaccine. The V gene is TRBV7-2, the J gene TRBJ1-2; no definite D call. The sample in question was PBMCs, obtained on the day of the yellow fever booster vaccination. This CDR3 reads CASSLVSAQARGYTF. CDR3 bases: TGTGCCAGCAGCTTAGTAAGCGCGCAGGCTCGTGGCTACACCTTC.